This entry lists 27 T cell receptor beta chains sequenced from one sample in a study of blood T cell repertoires in COVID-19. Libraries were prepared by immunoSEQ multiplex PCR; TCRdb keeps only in-frame clonotypes and omits some of them. The sample shows roughly 5,500 clones, under 95% of them seen only once. The material sequenced was peripheral blood. These receptor sequences come from a human donor in a cohort sampled during active COVID-19.

The V call is TRBV18, the J call TRBJ2-5; 11 bases fit TRBD1. CDR1 is KGHSH and CDR2 is LQKENI in the germline V gene. This CDR3 is built from 15 residues. J gave up 1 base and V 5 bases, and 3 bases lay outside the gene matches. CDR3 sequence: CASSAGTGGQETQYF. For the CDR3, the DNA is TGTGCCAGCTCAGCCGGGACAGGGGGCCAAGAGACCCAGTACTTC.

V gene TRBV9 combines with J gene TRBJ1-2, with D possibly TRBD1 on 6 matching bases. CDR3 length equals 13 residues. CDR1 SGDLS and CDR2 YYNGEE come from the germline V gene. V lost 3 bases and J 4 bases, leaving 10 bases between the germline ends. This CDR3 reads CASSAGTLYGYTF. CDR3 nucleotides: TGTGCCAGCAGCGCCGGGACACTCTATGGCTACACCTTC.

This clone was picked up one time. This rearrangement joins TRBV4-2 to TRBJ2-1, with 14 bases aligning to TRBD2. The V and J ends lost 1 base and 9 bases, in that order; junction bases with no gene match: 2. The CDR3 contains 15 residues. Germline values: CDR1 LGHNA, CDR2 YNFKEQ. CDR3 residues: CASSQGLAGGVEQFF. The CDR3 coding sequence is TGTGCCAGCAGCCAAGGACTAGCGGGAGGGGTTGAGCAGTTCTTC.

The V and J genes are TRBV21-1 and TRBJ2-3; whether TRBD2, the table's D call, matches the DNA was not checked. TRBV21-1 is a known pseudogene. The CDR3 has 14 residues. CDR3: CARSAGAGADTQYF. The CDR3 nucleotides are TGTGCCCGCTCAGCGGGAGCGGGAGCAGATACGCAGTATTTT.

J is TRBJ2-3 and V is TRBV5-6, with D possibly matching TRBD1 (5 bases). V lost 0 bases, J lost 0 bases, and 11 bases lay in between. From germline, CDR1 is SGHDT and CDR2 YYEEEE. The CDR3 has 16 residues. The CDR3 sequence: CASSLDQGSSTDTQYF. The CDR3 coding sequence is TGTGCCAGCAGCTTGGATCAGGGATCGAGCACAGATACGCAGTATTTT.

The chain links TRBV10-3 to TRBJ1-1; perhaps TRBD1 as D (5 bases). V was cut by 6 bases and J by 5 bases, with 19 bases left in between. This CDR3 is built from 15 residues. CDR1 ENHRY and CDR2 SYGVKD come from the germline V gene. CDR3 coding DNA: TGTGCCATCAGCGTGGGGGGGTTCGAGGGGACTGAAGCTTTCTTT. Translation: CAISVGGFEGTEAFF.

The V and J genes are TRBV7-8 and TRBJ1-6; no reliable D call. In germline, CDR1 is SGHVS, CDR2 FQNEAQ. V dropped 5 bases and J dropped 2 bases, with 16 bases sitting between them. There are 17 residues in the CDR3. DNA for the CDR3: TGTGCCAGCAGCCCGCTGAGGGTCAGGACCTATAATTCACCCCTCCACTTT. It is translated as CASSPLRVRTYNSPLHF.

This clone appeared a single time. CDR3 nucleotide sequence: TGTGCCAGCAGCCAACTAAGGGACAGGGGGTTTGACGAGCAGTACTTC. Residues: CASSQLRDRGFDEQYF. The rearrangement links TRBV7-2 to TRBJ2-7; TRBD1 aligns across 11 bases. The CDR3 is 16 residues long. Trimming at V came to 5 bases and at J to 5 bases, leaving 11 bases not matched to a gene. Germline lookup yields CDR1 SGHTA and CDR2 FQGNSA.

J is TRBJ2-1 and V is TRBV18, with D possibly being TRBD2 (6 bases). The length of the CDR3 is 18 residues. The germline V gene encodes CDR1 KGHSH and CDR2 LQKENI. V shed 6 bases and J shed 0 bases, with 21 bases lying between them. CDR3 DNA: TGTGCCAGCTCCCCCGGACTACCTACGATATACTCCTACAATGAGCAGTTCTTC. It specifies CASSPGLPTIYSYNEQFF.

The V gene is TRBV5-6, the J gene TRBJ1-4, with TRBD1 identical over 7 bases. Losses at the gene ends were 4 bases for V and 4 bases for J; bases not matched to a gene: 4. The germline V gene encodes CDR1 SGHDT and CDR2 YYEEEE. The CDR3 has 14 amino acids. This CDR3 reads CASSTRDSNEKLFF. The CDR3 nucleotides read TGTGCCAGCAGCACCCGGGACAGTAATGAAAAACTGTTTTTT.

This sequence joins TRBV18 and TRBJ1-2, with unresolved D. Germline V gene lookup returns CDR1 KGHSH and CDR2 LQKENI. V was cut by 6 bases and J by 3 bases, with 23 bases left in between. This CDR3 has 17 residues. As DNA, the CDR3 is TGTGCCAGCTCCCCGGCGAGCCCGACGGGAGTTTACTATGGCTACACCTTC. Amino acid sequence: CASSPASPTGVYYGYTF.

This sequence joins TRBV2 and TRBJ2-3; TRBD2 matches at 7 bases. Germline CDR1 is SNHLY and CDR2 is FYNNEI. The length of the CDR3 is 18 residues. Trimming at V came to 2 bases and at J to 1 base, leaving 12 bases not matched to a gene. The CDR3 nucleotides are TGTGCCAGCAGTGAAAGGAAGCTAGCGGCGTTTGGCACAGATACGCAGTATTTT. Translated: CASSERKLAAFGTDTQYF.

The chain uses TRBV15 and TRBJ2-1; D call uncertain. Germline CDR1 and CDR2: LNHNV and YYDKDF (reference sequence). V shed 3 bases and J shed 4 bases, with 16 bases lying between them. The CDR3 is 16 residues long. CDR3 protein: CATSSKLAAVYNEQFF. CDR3 DNA: TGTGCCACCAGCAGCAAGTTGGCGGCGGTTTACAATGAGCAGTTCTTC.

V is TRBV7-3 and J is TRBJ1-1; maybe TRBD1 (6 bases). The CDR3 spans 13 residues. Germline-derived CDR1 and CDR2 are SGHTA and FQGTGA. The V and J ends lost 5 bases and 1 base respectively, with 8 bases between them. The CDR3 protein is CASSQQGNTEAFF. CDR3 nucleotides: TGTGCCAGCAGCCAACAGGGGAACACTGAAGCTTTCTTT.

The CDR3 DNA is TGTGCCAGCAGACGGACAGGGACCCCCTACGAGCAGTACTTC. As protein: CASRRTGTPYEQYF. The V gene is TRBV27, the J gene TRBJ2-7, with 8 bases aligning to TRBD1. This CDR3 has 14 residues. CDR1 is MNHEY and CDR2 is SMNVEV in the germline V gene (reference sequence). J was trimmed by 2 bases and V by 6 bases; bases with no gene match: 6.

V gene TRBV2 combines with J gene TRBJ2-5, with D hard to call. The CDR3 is made up of 12 amino acids. The germline V gene encodes CDR1 SNHLY and CDR2 FYNNEI. V was clipped by 1 base and J by 5 bases, with 5 bases between them. CDR3 DNA sequence: TGTGCCAGCAGTGAAGTCCGGGAGACCCAGTACTTC. This translates into CASSEVRETQYF.

V and J are TRBV2 and TRBJ2-3; the match to TRBD2 covers 13 bases. Unmatched junction bases numbered 4, after V lost 4 bases and J lost 0 bases. Germline CDR1 SNHLY, CDR2 FYNNEI. The CDR3 totals 17 residues. The CDR3 loop reads CASSGLTSGGSTDTQYF. Written as DNA, the CDR3 is TGTGCCAGCAGTGGCCTGACTAGCGGGGGGAGCACAGATACGCAGTATTTT.

This rearrangement joins TRBV2 to TRBJ1-2; 9 nucleotides agree with TRBD1. Trimming took 9 bases from V and 5 from J; bases not matched to a gene: 7. This CDR3 is built from 13 residues. Germline CDR1 is SNHLY and CDR2 is FYNNEI. DNA of the CDR3: TGTGCCAGAAAGGACAGGGGACTTTATGGCTACACCTTC. Translating it yields CARKDRGLYGYTF.

The CDR3: CASSLLTGYGYTF. For the CDR3, the DNA is TGTGCCAGCAGCTTATTAACGGGCTATGGCTACACCTTC. The chain has TRBV7-8 and TRBJ1-2; D call uncertain. Per germline, CDR1 SGHVS and CDR2 FQNEAQ. The CDR3 contains 13 residues. The V and J ends lost 2 bases and 4 bases respectively, with 8 bases between them.

This clone is a singleton in its sample. The chain is built from TRBV6-2 or TRBV6-3 and TRBJ2-3, with 7 positions matching TRBD2. Germline-derived CDR1 and CDR2 are MNHEY and SVGEGT. After removal of 6 bases from V and 5 bases from J, the junction contained 11 bases not matched to a gene. The CDR3 length is 15 residues. Here the CDR3 reads CASSPAGPLRDTQYF. Here the CDR3 DNA reads TGTGCCAGCAGCCCAGCGGGACCCCTCCGAGATACGCAGTATTTT.

The J gene is TRBJ1-3, the V gene TRBV5-1, with 8 bases aligning to TRBD1. Germline V gene lookup returns CDR1 SGHRS and CDR2 YFSETQ. Losses at the gene ends were 1 base for V and 4 bases for J; bases not matched to a gene: 4. The CDR3 length is 15 residues. This CDR3 reads CASSLWTGTGNTIYF. The DNA of the CDR3 is TGCGCCAGCAGCTTGTGGACAGGGACCGGAAACACCATATATTTT.

The chain uses TRBV7-9 and TRBJ2-7; D gene unclear. The CDR3 is made up of 16 amino acids. Looked up from germline, CDR1 is SEHNR and CDR2 is FQNEAQ (reference sequence). The V and J ends lost 5 bases and 3 bases respectively, with 20 bases between them. CDR3 sequence reads: CASSLMLATPVYEQYF. The CDR3 DNA follows: TGTGCCAGCAGCCTAATGCTGGCGACTCCTGTCTACGAGCAGTACTTC.

The rearrangement links TRBV7-9 to TRBJ2-2; D is uncertain. Germline V lookup: CDR1 SEHNR, CDR2 FQNEAQ (reference sequence). V lost 1 base and J 6 bases, leaving 9 bases between the germline ends. CDR3 length: 14 amino acids. The CDR3 region is CASSLEQKAGELFF. The CDR3 DNA sequence: TGTGCCAGCAGCTTAGAGCAAAAAGCCGGGGAGCTGTTTTTT. The full variable domain, rest sourced from reference TRBV7-9 and TRBJ2-2, is DTGVSQNPRHKITKRGQNVTFRCDPISEHNRLYWYRQTLGQGPEFLTYFQNEAQLEKSRLLSDRFSAERPKGSFSTLEIQRTEQGDSAMYLCASSLEQKAGELFFGEGSRLTVL.

The chain links TRBV6-2 or TRBV6-3 to TRBJ1-1; no clear D gene. CDR3 length equals 11 residues. Deletions cut 4 bases from V and 9 bases from J, with 9 bases between. Germline assignment: CDR1 MNHEY and CDR2 SVGEGT. CDR3 nucleotide sequence: TGTGCCAGCAGTTTAGGAGGGCAAGCTTTCTTT. Translation gives CASSLGGQAFF.

The chain uses TRBV6-2 or TRBV6-3 and TRBJ2-1, with 8 bases lining up with TRBD1. This CDR3 comprises 13 residues. Trimming removed 5 bases from V and 5 bases from J; junction bases left unmatched: 2. The V gene's germline CDR1 is MNHEY and CDR2 SVGEGT. Here the CDR3 DNA reads TGTGCCAGCAGTCAGGGGGCTCACAATGAGCAGTTCTTC. Its translation: CASSQGAHNEQFF.

The chain combines TRBV4-3 with TRBJ2-7; the D gene is possibly TRBD1 (6 bases). This CDR3 has 15 residues. V was cut by 0 bases and J by 2 bases, with 11 bases left in between. Germline V gives CDR1 LGHNA, CDR2 YSLEER. For the CDR3, the DNA is TGCGCCAGCAGCCAAGACCGACAGGCTACCTACGAGCAGTACTTC. Its protein product is CASSQDRQATYEQYF.

The rearrangement links TRBV28 to TRBJ2-5, with TRBD2 identical over 10 bases. The CDR3 is made up of 15 amino acids. After removal of 5 bases from V and 4 bases from J, the junction contained 7 bases not matched to a gene. In germline, CDR1 is MDHEN, CDR2 SYDVKM. The CDR3 region has the DNA TGTGCCAGCAGTAACAGATTAGCGGGAGGAGAGACCCAGTACTTC. This translates into CASSNRLAGGETQYF.